A selection of T cell receptor beta chains follows, all from one sample in a study of tumor and adjacent non-tumor tissue in lung cancer. TCRdb re-called the multiplex PCR reads through MiXCR, storing one row per CDR3 protein. The repertoire holds more than 85,000 distinct CDR3 sequences, 61% seen once, with 15% in the top ten. The sequencing sample was made of lung tumor tissue. The receptors shown here come from a man between 65 and 85 years old with non-small cell lung cancer. CDR3s include the opening cysteine and the closing phenylalanine or tryptophan. Fields, in order: clone size, J gene, CDR3 length, V gene, D gene, CDR3 DNA, CDR3 protein. A D gene is named only where the DNA matches it firmly. Where a row states a size, it is once, few, many or the class of an expanded clone; other rows omit it.

NA,TRBJ1-5,18,TRBV28,NA,TGTGCCAGCAGTCCGATCGCCCGCGGGAGGCGCAGCAATCAGCCCCAGCATTTT,CASSPIARGRRSNQPQHF
few,TRBJ1-1,13,TRBV29-1,TRBD1,TGCAGCGCTCTCAATCAGGGGGTCGCTGAAGCTTTCTTT,CSALNQGVAEAFF
many,TRBJ1-6,14,TRBV28,TRBD1,TGTGCCAGCAGCCGCAGGGGGGGATATTCACCCCTCCACTTT,CASSRRGGYSPLHF
many,TRBJ1-2,17,TRBV6-5,NA,TGTGCCAGCAGTTACTCTGGCCAGAACCATCGCTATGCTGGCTACACCTTC,CASSYSGQNHRYAGYTF
many,TRBJ2-3,11,TRBV20-1,NA,TGCAGCAAGGGGTTCGCAGATACGCAGTATTTT,CSKGFADTQYF
NA,TRBJ1-2,13,TRBV20-1,NA,TGCAGTGCGTGGGCCATAAACTCGAGTGGCTACACCTTC,CSAWAINSSGYTF
NA,TRBJ2-2,14,TRBV5-1,NA,TGCTCCACGAGTCCGTTCGCGAACACCGGGGAGCTGTTTTTT,CSTSPFANTGELFF
NA,TRBJ2-3,17,TRBV28,NA,TGTGCCAGCAGATTAGGGCCTCATCCGGTAGGGACAGATACGCAGTATTTT,CASRLGPHPVGTDTQYF
once,TRBJ2-7,12,TRBV20-1,TRBD2,TGCAGTCCTGGGGGGGGGGCCTACGAGCAGTACTTC,CSPGGGAYEQYF
NA,TRBJ2-2,18,TRBV11-2,NA,TGTGCCAGCAGCTTATACTGGAGGGGGGTCCTGAACATCGGGGAGCTGTTTTTT,CASSLYWRGVLNIGELFF
NA,TRBJ2-5,14,TRBV11-2,TRBD1,TGTGCCAGCAGCGTGATAGGGGGCGCGATCAACCAGTACTTC,CASSVIGGAINQYF
medium-sized,TRBJ2-3,15,TRBV6-5,NA,TGTGCCAGCAGTTTTAACGGGAGAGGAGGAGATACGCAGTATTTT,CASSFNGRGGDTQYF
many,TRBJ2-2,13,TRBV12-3/TRBV12-4,NA,TGTGCCAGCAGTTTAGTGGCAGCCGGGGAGCTGTTTTTT,CASSLVAAGELFF
NA,TRBJ2-7,11,TRBV11-2,NA,TGTGCCAGCAGCTTCGGAGCCGAGCAGCACTTC,CASSFGAEQHF
many,TRBJ2-1,18,TRBV20-1,TRBD2,TGCAGTGCTAGAGATCGTGAGCGGGAGGTCCTTCGGGACAATGAGCAGTTCTTC,CSARDREREVLRDNEQFF
NA,TRBJ2-7,16,TRBV28,NA,TGTGTCAGCAGACACCCCCGACATGAGGTCCGCTACGAGCAGTACTTC,CVSRHPRHEVRYEQYF
NA,TRBJ2-7,15,TRBV4-1,NA,TGCGTCAGCAGCCTAGATCCGGGGGACCGGTTCGAGCAATACTTC,CVSSLDPGDRFEQYF
NA,TRBJ2-7,16,TRBV5-6,TRBD1,TGTGTCAGCAGCTTGGACAGGGGGAGCTGGGGCTACGAGCAGTACTTC,CVSSLDRGSWGYEQYF
NA,TRBJ2-7,14,TRBV12-3/TRBV12-4,NA,TGTGCCAACAGTCTCCTGGACCGAACCTACGGGCAGTACTTC,CANSLLDRTYGQYF
NA,TRBJ2-3,16,TRBV5-4,NA,TGTACCAGCAGCTTGGAAGCGCGGAGGAGTTCAGATACGCAATATTTT,CTSSLEARRSSDTQYF
NA,TRBJ2-1,11,TRBV29-1,NA,TGCAGCGCCGAGGGTCCTAATGAGCAGTTCTTC,CSAEGPNEQFF
many,TRBJ2-7,12,TRBV2,NA,TGTGCCAGCAGACCCACTAGCTGGGAGCAGTACTTC,CASRPTSWEQYF
NA,TRBJ2-4,16,TRBV28,TRBD2,TGTGCCAGCCGAAGCCGGGGGGAGAGGGGCAAAAACATTCAGTACTTC,CASRSRGERGKNIQYF
NA,TRBJ2-1,14,TRBV7-9,TRBD2,TGTGCCAGCAAACTAGCGGGGGGGCCTCGGGAGCAGTTCTTC,CASKLAGGPREQFF
many,TRBJ1-5,14,TRBV10-3,NA,TGTGCCATCAGTGAATCGGGACAATACGACCCCCAGCATTTT,CAISESGQYDPQHF
NA,TRBJ2-3,15,TRBV11-2,NA,TGTGCCAGCAGCTCAGAACTAGCATACACAGATAAGCAGTATTTT,CASSSELAYTDKQYF
many,TRBJ2-7,13,TRBV29-1,TRBD1,TGCAGCGTACACGGGACAGGCACGACCGAGCAGTACTTC,CSVHGTGTTEQYF
many,TRBJ2-7,13,TRBV6-6,NA,TGTGCCAGCACCTCGAAAAGCGGCTACGAGCAGTACTTC,CASTSKSGYEQYF
NA,TRBJ1-1,16,TRBV11-3,NA,TGTGCCAGCAGCCGCAGCGTGACAAATATGAACACTAAAACTTTCTTT,CASSRSVTNMNTKTFF
NA,TRBJ2-3,16,TRBV11-2,NA,TGTGTCAGCAGCCGGGGACTTGCGGAATGGACAGATACGCAGTATTTT,CVSSRGLAEWTDTQYF
NA,TRBJ2-1,16,TRBV18,NA,TGTGCCAGCTCACCACGATACCCCAACAGCTACAATGAGCAGTTCTTC,CASSPRYPNSYNEQFF
once,TRBJ2-3,14,TRBV28,NA,TGTGCCAGCAATCAATACAGGGAGTATCAGCCCCAGTATTTT,CASNQYREYQPQYF
NA,TRBJ2-7,15,TRBV6-5,TRBD1,TGTGCCACCAGTTACACGACAGGGCGGCTAGGCGAGCACTATTTC,CATSYTTGRLGEHYF
many,TRBJ1-4,13,TRBV24-1,TRBD1,TGTGCCACCAGTGATCAGGGGGGTGAAAAACTGTTTTTT,CATSDQGGEKLFF